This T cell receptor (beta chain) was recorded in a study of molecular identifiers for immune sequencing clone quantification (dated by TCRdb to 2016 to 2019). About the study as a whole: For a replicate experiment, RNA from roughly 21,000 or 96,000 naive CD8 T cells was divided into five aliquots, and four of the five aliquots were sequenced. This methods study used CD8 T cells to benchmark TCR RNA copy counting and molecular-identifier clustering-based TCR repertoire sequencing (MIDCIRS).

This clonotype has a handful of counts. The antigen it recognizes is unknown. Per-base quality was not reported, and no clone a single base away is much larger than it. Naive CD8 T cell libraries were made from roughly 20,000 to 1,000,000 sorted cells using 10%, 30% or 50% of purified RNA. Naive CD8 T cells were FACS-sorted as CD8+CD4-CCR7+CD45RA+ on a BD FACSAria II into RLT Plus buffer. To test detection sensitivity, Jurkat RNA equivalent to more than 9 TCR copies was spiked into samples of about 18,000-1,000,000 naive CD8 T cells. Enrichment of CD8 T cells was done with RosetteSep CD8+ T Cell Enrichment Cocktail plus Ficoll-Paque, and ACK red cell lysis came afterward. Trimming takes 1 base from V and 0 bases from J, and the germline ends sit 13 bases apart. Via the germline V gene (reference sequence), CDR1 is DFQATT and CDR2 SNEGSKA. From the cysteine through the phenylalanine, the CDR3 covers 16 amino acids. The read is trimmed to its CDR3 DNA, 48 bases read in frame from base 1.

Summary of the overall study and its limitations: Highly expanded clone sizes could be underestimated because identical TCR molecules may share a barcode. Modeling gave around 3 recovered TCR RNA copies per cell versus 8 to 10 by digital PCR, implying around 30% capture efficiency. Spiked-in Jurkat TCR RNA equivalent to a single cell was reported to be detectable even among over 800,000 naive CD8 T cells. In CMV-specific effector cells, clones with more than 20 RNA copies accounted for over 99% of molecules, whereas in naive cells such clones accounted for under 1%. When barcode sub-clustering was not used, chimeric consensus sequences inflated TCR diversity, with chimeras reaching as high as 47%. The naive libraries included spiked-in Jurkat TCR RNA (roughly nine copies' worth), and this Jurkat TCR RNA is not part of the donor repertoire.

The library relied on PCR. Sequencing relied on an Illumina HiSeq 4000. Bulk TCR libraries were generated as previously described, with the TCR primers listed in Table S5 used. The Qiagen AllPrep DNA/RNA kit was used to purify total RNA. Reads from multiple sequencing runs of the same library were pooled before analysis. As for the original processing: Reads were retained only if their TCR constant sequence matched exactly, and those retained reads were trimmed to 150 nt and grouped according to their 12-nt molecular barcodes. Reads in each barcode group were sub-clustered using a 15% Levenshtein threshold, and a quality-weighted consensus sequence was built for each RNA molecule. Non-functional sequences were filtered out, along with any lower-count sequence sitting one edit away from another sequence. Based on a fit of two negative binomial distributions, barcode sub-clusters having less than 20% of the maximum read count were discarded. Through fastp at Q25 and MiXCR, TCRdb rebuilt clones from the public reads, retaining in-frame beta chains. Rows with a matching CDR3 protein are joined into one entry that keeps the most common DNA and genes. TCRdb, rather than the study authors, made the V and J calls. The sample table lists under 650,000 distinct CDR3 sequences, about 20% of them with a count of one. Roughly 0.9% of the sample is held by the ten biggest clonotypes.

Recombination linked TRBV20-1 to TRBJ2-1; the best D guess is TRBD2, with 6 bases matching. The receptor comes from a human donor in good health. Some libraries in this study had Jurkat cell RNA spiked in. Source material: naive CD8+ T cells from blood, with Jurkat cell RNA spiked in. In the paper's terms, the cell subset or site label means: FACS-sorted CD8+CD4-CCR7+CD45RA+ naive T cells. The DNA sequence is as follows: TGCAGTGCTAGAGTCGGGGACTCACTCTCCTACAATGAGCAGTTCTTC. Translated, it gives CSARVGDSLSYNEQFF.